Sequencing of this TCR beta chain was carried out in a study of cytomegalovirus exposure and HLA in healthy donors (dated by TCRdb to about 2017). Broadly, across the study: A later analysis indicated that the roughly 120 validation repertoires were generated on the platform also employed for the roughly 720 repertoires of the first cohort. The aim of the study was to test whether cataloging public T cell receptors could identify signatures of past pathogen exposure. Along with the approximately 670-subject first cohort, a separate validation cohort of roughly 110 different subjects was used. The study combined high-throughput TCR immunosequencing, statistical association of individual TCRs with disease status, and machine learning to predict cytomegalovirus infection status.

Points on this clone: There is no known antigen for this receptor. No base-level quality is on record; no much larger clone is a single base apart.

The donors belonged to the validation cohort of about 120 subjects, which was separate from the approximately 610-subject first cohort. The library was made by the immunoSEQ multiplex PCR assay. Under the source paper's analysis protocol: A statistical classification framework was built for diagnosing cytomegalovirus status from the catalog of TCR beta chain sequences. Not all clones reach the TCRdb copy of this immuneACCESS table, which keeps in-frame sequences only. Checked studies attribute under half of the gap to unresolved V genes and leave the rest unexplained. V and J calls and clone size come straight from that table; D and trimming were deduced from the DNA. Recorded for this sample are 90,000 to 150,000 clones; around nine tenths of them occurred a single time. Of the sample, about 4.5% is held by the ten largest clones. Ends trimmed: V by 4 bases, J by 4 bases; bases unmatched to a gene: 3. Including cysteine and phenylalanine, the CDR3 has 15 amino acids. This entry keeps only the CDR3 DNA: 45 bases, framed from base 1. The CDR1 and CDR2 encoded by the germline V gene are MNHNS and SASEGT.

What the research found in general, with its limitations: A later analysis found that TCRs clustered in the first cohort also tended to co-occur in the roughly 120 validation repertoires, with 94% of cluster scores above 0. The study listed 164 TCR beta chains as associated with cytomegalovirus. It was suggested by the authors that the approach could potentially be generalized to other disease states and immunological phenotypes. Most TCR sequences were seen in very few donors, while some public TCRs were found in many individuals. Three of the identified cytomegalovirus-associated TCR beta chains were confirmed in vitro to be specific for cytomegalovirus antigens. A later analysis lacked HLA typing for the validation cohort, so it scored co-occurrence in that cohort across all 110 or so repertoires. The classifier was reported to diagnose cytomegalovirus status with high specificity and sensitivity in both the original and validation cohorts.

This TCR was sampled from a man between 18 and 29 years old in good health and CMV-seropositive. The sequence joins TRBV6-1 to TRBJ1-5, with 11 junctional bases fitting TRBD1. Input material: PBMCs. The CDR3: CASSVGTGGNQPQHF. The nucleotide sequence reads TGTGCCAGCAGTGTTGGGACAGGGGGGAATCAGCCCCAGCATTTT.